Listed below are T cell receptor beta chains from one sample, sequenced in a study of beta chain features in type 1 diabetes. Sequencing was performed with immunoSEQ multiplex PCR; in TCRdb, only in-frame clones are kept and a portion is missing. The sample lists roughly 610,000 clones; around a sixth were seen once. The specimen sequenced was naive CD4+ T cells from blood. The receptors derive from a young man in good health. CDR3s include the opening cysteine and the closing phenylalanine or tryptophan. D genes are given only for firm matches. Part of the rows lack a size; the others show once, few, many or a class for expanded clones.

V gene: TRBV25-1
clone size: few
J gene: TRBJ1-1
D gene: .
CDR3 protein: CASSDRALRGNTEAFF
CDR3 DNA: TGTGCCAGCAGTGACCGGGCTCTACGGGGGAACACTGAAGCTTTCTTT

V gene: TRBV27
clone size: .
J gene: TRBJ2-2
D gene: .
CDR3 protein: CASRTGWGRTGELFF
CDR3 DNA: TGTGCCAGCAGAACCGGTTGGGGGCGGACCGGGGAGCTGTTTTTT

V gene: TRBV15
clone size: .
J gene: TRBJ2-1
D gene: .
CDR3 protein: CATSSTRQVLYNEQFF
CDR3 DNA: TGTGCCACCAGCAGCACGAGACAGGTCCTTTACAATGAGCAGTTCTTC

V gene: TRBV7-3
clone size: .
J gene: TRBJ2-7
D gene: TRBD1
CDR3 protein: CASSAGTGPYEQYF
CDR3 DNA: TGTGCCAGCAGCGCCGGGACAGGGCCCTACGAGCAGTACTTC

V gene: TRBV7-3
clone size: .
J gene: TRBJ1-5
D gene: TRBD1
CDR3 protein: CASSSDRNQPQHF
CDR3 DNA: TGTGCCAGCAGCTCGGACAGGAATCAGCCCCAGCATTTT

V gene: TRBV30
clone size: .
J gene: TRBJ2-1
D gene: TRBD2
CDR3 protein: CAWSVRLGSGRGHFSYNEQFF
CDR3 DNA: TGTGCCTGGAGTGTACGGTTGGGTAGCGGGAGGGGCCATTTCTCCTACAATGAGCAGTTCTTC

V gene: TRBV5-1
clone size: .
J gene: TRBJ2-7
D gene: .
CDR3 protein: CASGRSYDYEQYF
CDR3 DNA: TGCGCCAGTGGGAGGTCCTATGACTACGAGCAGTACTTC

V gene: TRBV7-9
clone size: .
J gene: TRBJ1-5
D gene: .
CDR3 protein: CASSLAGGPRPQHF
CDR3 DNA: TGTGCCAGCAGCTTAGCGGGGGGACCCCGGCCCCAGCATTTT

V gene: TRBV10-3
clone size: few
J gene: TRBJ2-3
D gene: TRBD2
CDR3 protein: CAISEHPGLAADTQYF
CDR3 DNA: TGTGCCATCAGTGAACATCCGGGACTAGCGGCAGATACGCAGTATTTT

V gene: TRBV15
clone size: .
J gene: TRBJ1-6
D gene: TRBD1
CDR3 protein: CATSRGTGGTYNSPLHF
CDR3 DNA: TGTGCCACCAGCAGAGGGACAGGGGGCACCTATAATTCACCCCTCCACTTT

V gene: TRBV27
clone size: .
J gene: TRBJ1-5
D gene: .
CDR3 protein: CATGYERQPQHF
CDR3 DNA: TGTGCCACCGGGTATGAAAGGCAGCCCCAGCATTTT

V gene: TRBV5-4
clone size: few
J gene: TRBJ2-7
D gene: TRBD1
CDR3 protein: CASSRKGQGAGSYEQYF
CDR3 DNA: TGTGCCAGCAGCCGAAAGGGCCAGGGGGCAGGCTCCTACGAGCAGTACTTC

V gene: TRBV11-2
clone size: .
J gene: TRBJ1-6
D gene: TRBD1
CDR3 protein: CASSRAGTAGFLALHF
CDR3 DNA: TGTGCCAGCAGCCGTGCCGGGACAGCCGGATTCTTGGCCCTCCACTTT

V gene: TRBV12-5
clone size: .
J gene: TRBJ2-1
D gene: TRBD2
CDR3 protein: CASGTSGSYNEQFF
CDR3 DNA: TGTGCTAGTGGAACTAGCGGGAGTTACAATGAGCAGTTCTTC

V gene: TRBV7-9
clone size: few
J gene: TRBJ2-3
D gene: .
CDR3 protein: CASSLKGPDTQYF
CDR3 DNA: TGTGCCAGCAGCTTAAAAGGGCCAGATACGCAGTATTTT

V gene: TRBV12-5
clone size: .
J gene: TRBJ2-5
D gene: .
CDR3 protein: CASGLVGSLETQYF
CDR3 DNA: TGTGCTAGTGGTTTGGTCGGGAGTCTGGAGACCCAGTACTTC

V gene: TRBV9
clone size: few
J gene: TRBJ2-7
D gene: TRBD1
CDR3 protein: CASSVSDRGFYEQYF
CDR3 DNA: TGTGCCAGCAGCGTATCAGACAGGGGTTTTTACGAGCAGTACTTC

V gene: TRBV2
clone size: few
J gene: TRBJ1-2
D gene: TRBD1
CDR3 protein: CASSGTDKSNYGYTF
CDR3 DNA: TGTGCCAGCTCCGGGACAGACAAGTCAAACTATGGCTACACCTTC

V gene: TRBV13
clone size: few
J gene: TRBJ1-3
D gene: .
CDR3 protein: CASSQVTLSGNTIYF
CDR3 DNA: TGTGCCAGCAGCCAGGTGACCCTCTCTGGAAACACCATATATTTT

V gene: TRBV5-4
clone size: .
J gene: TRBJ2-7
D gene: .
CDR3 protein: CASSPRPRGGEQYF
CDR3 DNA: TGTGCCAGCAGCCCGCGCCCAAGGGGTGGGGAGCAGTACTTC

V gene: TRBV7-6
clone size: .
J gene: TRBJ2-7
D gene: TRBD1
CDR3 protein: CASSLALGTGKTYEQYF
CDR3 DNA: TGTGCCAGCAGCTTAGCGCTCGGGACAGGGAAAACCTACGAGCAGTACTTC

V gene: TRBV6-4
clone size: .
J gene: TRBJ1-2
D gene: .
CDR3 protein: CAITGWANYGYTF
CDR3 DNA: TGTGCCATTACAGGCTGGGCTAACTATGGCTACACCTTC